These 3 T cell receptor beta chains were all obtained from the same sample, sequenced in a study of blood T cell repertoires in COVID-19. TCRdb's copy holds only in-frame clones and misses some; the assay was immunoSEQ multiplex PCR. Among 200,000 to 300,000 clones listed, approximately 86% were seen once. The sample comprised peripheral blood. The receptors come from a woman in her 30s who had recovered from COVID-19.

The rearrangement uses TRBV6-2 or TRBV6-3 and TRBJ1-2; no firm D call. Looked up from germline, CDR1 is MNHEY and CDR2 is SVGEGT. This CDR3 has 12 residues. V was trimmed by 6 bases and J by 8 bases, leaving 13 bases between them. CDR3 region: CASSYAHRGYTF. DNA for the CDR3: TGTGCCAGCAGCTATGCCCATCGGGGCTACACCTTC.

The gene calls are TRBV5-1 and TRBJ2-3; D is unclear. The CDR3 extends over 14 amino acids. Germline values: CDR1 SGHRS, CDR2 YFSETQ. The ends were cut back, 6 bases at V and 0 bases at J, with 11 bases in the middle. In nucleotides, the CDR3 is TGCGCCAGCACCTTTTTCACTAGCACAGATACGCAGTATTTT. This encodes CASTFFTSTDTQYF.

This sequence joins TRBV14 and TRBJ2-3, with 14 nucleotides matching TRBD2. The germline V gene has CDR1 SGHDN and CDR2 FVKESK. The ends lost 0 bases at V and 2 bases at J; junction bases unmatched: 7. The CDR3 covers 19 residues. The CDR3 region has the DNA TGTGCCAGCAGCCAAGAAATGACTAGCGGGGGGGAATCCACAGATACGCAGTATTTT. Translation: CASSQEMTSGGESTDTQYF.